Sequencing of this TCR beta chain was carried out in a study of T cells after yellow fever vaccination (dated by TCRdb to the late 2010s). For the wider study: The SMART-Seq v4 Ultra Low Input RNA kit was used to prepare libraries from fractions with low cell numbers. To follow T-cell clones before and after primary and booster YFV17D yellow fever vaccination, bulk TCR alpha and beta repertoires were sequenced over time. Two healthy male donors, one aged 18 to 30 and one aged 30 to 40 years, were included in the cohort. Blood was collected at multiple timepoints before and after primary and secondary immunization, and bulk PBMC replicates and cell subsets were isolated.

A remark on this clonotype: No cognate antigen has been identified for it. The sample holds no much larger clone one base away, and base qualities are not on file.

TCR cDNA was made using 5'RACE template switching, a step that added a universal primer site and unique molecular identifiers. cDNA synthesis was primed from both the TCR alpha and TCR beta constant segments. Libraries were amplified in two PCR steps, with sample barcodes and sequencing adapters added in the second step. Sequencing of libraries was performed on Illumina HiSeq 2500 (2x100 bp) or NovaSeq (2x150 bp). As for how the authors treated the data: MIGEC was used to demultiplex reads and collapse the reads into UMI consensus sequences, and MiXCR was used for V(D)J alignment. Using edgeR on replicate PBMC samples, clonotypes were called vaccine-responding if FDR was below 0.01 and the log2 fold change was above 5 up to day 15. Bulk clonotypes were assigned CD4 or CD8 identity according to which sequenced CD4 or CD8 repertoire held them at higher abundance. TCRdb ran its own pipeline on the public reads, namely fastp trimming at Q25 and MiXCR clone calling, and kept in-frame beta chains. Identical CDR3 proteins give one entry, which carries the most common genes and DNA. The V and J calls were not made by the authors but by TCRdb's processing. This sample has about 580,000 distinct CDR3 sequences in its table, and about a sixth of those were observed once. 15% to 20% of the sample is in the top ten clones.

Reading the germline V gene gives CDR1 SGDLS and CDR2 YYNGEE. Trimming costs V 4 bases and J 0 bases, and their ends lie 17 bases apart. Including the terminal cysteine and phenylalanine, the CDR3 comprises 17 residues. The only DNA kept is the CDR3, 51 bases in frame from the first base. Points the paper makes about the study in general: Only two donors were included in the study, so the extent to which the findings can be generalized is limited. Compared with the primary T-cell response, the secondary T-cell response was weaker but faster, peaking on day 5 rather than day 15. Most clones expanded after primary vaccination (around 96% of CD4 and about 85% of CD8) were re-detected after the booster, suggesting that broad memory maintenance occurred. Because abundant contaminating clonotypes from the bulk population could be contained in FACS-sorted repertoires, computational filtering was required. A small share of clonotypes occurred in both CD4 and CD8 compartments, likely arising from convergent recombination.

The treatment or condition label for this specimen denotes: live attenuated yellow fever vaccine strain. At each blood-draw timepoint, two biological replicates of bulk PBMCs were collected. A standard Ficoll-Paque protocol was used to isolate PBMCs from peripheral blood. TriZol was used to extract RNA from bulk PBMCs, from CD4 and CD8 fractions, and from dextramer-positive and dextramer-negative fractions. Sequenced here: PBMCs, sampled more than 4 days after the first yellow fever vaccination. The V and J genes are TRBV9 and TRBJ2-1, with the D gene possibly TRBD1 or TRBD2, each one fitting 5 bases. The clonotype originates from a man aged 18 to 30 who received the YFV17D yellow fever vaccine. The nucleotide sequence reads as follows: TGTGCCAGCAGCCCCGAGGGACCGATGAGCTCCTACAATGAGCAGTTCTTC. Translation gives CASSPEGPMSSYNEQFF. When the CDR3 is completed using the reference TRBV9 and TRBJ2-1 genes on either side, the full variable domain is DSGVTQTPKHLITATGQRVTLRCSPRSGDLSVYWYQQSLDQGLQFLIQYYNGEERAKGNILERFSAQQFPDLHSELNLSSLELGDSALYFCASSPEGPMSSYNEQFFGPGTRLTVL.